The entry below describes one TCR beta chain. Its antigen remains unknown. The record originates from a study of long-term antiretroviral therapy in people with HIV. Study at large: The earliest samples came about a decade before the 2015 immediate-ART recommendation.

Study-wide findings and caveats: Pre-ART-expanded clones dominated the repertoire at all time points.

V dropped 8 bases and J dropped 5 bases, with 14 bases sitting between them. Germline V lookup: CDR1 MRHNA, CDR2 SNTAGT. The length of the CDR3 is 13 residues. At the survey level, the v3.0 immunoSEQ assay was run. Data came from immunoSEQ multiplex PCR; TCRdb stores just in-frame clones and leaves some out. This sample has tens of thousands of clones, with around three quarters found just once. V gene TRBV6-4 combines with J gene TRBJ2-3; D is unresolved. The sequence was obtained from a woman aged 45-65 years with HIV. Sequenced here: unsorted PBMCs, sampled 2 years after starting antiretroviral therapy. The CDR3 region is CASSADVRDTQYF. The CDR3 DNA reads as TGTGCCAGCTCTGCCGACGTTAGAGATACGCAGTATTTT.